The sequence of this T cell receptor beta chain was determined in a study of breast tumors, draining lymph nodes, adjacent tissues. Study observations and caveats: Luminal-like breast cancer showed significantly greater tumor-nontumor repertoire similarity than basal-like breast cancer did. The lymph node origin of tumor T cells was framed as consistent with a hypothesis, not demonstrated. Data fit most tumor T cells coming from lymph node, expanding in tumor. Tumors had less TCR diversity than lymph nodes, more than nontumor tissue.

V was trimmed by 2 bases and J by 5 bases, leaving 12 bases between them. The CDR3 is made up of 14 amino acids. The germline CDR1 and CDR2 sequences are MDHEN and SYDVKM. TCRdb passed the multiplex PCR reads through MiXCR, listing each CDR3 protein once. This table holds under 150,000 distinct CDR3 sequences, about 20% found once. The lymph nodes were axillary draining lymph nodes from breast cancer patients. To note about this clonotype: What it binds is unknown.

The genes are TRBV28 and TRBJ2-5, with D unresolved. The receptor was isolated from a female donor with breast cancer. Some clones in this sample may be carry-over from other donors' samples. The sequenced sample was axillary lymph node tissue. CDR3 in amino acids: CASSLAGRAETQYF. The CDR3 DNA follows: TGTGCCAGCAGTTTAGCCGGGCGAGCTGAGACCCAGTACTTC.